This T cell receptor beta chain was profiled in a study of cytomegalovirus exposure and HLA in healthy donors. Germline assignment: CDR1 SQVTM and CDR2 ANQGSEA. With 6 bases removed from V and 6 bases from J, the gap between germline ends came to 17 bases. The CDR3 runs 13 residues. As concerns this clone: The antigen is undetermined.

60 Vbeta and 13 Jbeta primers were used in PCR. Profiling relied on immunoSEQ multiplex PCR, and the TCRdb table lists in-frame clones only, not all of them. This table holds roughly 130,000 clones, about 80% found once. Findings and caveats of the study: Several of the most significant clusters appeared linked to common viral pathogens, based on a later analysis. A later analysis linked fewer than 20,000 TCR beta sequences to HLA alleles at 0.05 false discovery rate.

The sequencing input was PBMCs. This receptor was identified in a male donor in good health and CMV-seropositive. The chain is built from TRBV29-1 and TRBJ1-2; D remains ambiguous. CDR3 DNA: TGCAGCGTCCGACCCGGGTCTGACCATGGCTACACCTTC. Its translation: CSVRPGSDHGYTF.